Below, one T cell receptor beta chain is given with its context. The antigen remains unidentified. Trimming shortened V by 5 bases and J by 2 bases, and 10 bases separated the two germline ends. CDR3 length: 13 residues. Germline-derived CDR1 and CDR2 are SGDLS and YYNGEE. This table comes from immunoSEQ multiplex PCR, and its TCRdb copy is limited to in-frame clones, with some not included. The repertoire holds 52,000 or so clones, roughly 90% seen once, with over 15% in the top ten. This sample is part of a study of lymphopenia after photon versus proton radiotherapy. The study's findings and limits: Post-nadir diversity loss with photons came from oligoclonal expansion, particularly CD8+ Temra cells. A bigger post-nadir fall in TCR diversity correlated inversely with survival time in deceased patients. Under photons, naive T cells and diversity fell while effector/memory populations rose.

The receptor comes from a woman between 40 and 55 years old with cholangiocarcinoma. The chain couples TRBV9 to TRBJ1-2; no clear D. The sequencing here drew on peripheral blood, taken from a patient treated with photon-based radiotherapy. This chain's CDR3 is CASRDIGNYGYTF. The CDR3, as DNA: TGTGCCAGCAGGGATATCGGGAACTATGGCTACACCTTC.